This passage covers 24 T cell receptor beta chains from one sample sequenced in a study of metastatic and nonmetastatic thyroid tumors. No patient received treatment before thyroid surgery. MiXCR was used by TCRdb to re-call the PCR reads. The data hold roughly 20,000 clones, with more than 35% observed a single time. The sample consisted of tumor tissue. Receptors originate from a female donor with papillary thyroid cancer or a benign thyroid nodule (not recorded which). Some clones in this sample may be carry-over from other donors' samples.

The chain recombines TRBV11-2 with TRBJ1-3; no clear D. The CDR3 sequence is 13 residues long. Trimming took off 5 bases at V and 4 bases at J, with 9 bases between the two ends. The germline V gene encodes CDR1 SGHAT and CDR2 FQNNGV. In DNA form, the CDR3 reads TGTGCCAGCAGCGCCGGTACGGGAAACACCATATATTTT. Translating gives CASSAGTGNTIYF.

About this clone: A clone one base away is much larger, so this may be a read error. V is TRBV7-2 and J is TRBJ2-7; TRBD1 matches 8 bases. The CDR3 is 13 amino acids. J lost 2 bases, V lost 5 bases, and 2 bases had no gene match. Germline V CDR1 and CDR2: SGHTA, FQGNSA. CDR3 residues: CASSLTGAYEQYF. The CDR3 DNA follows: TGTGCCAGCAGCCTGACAGGGGCCTACGAGCAGTACTTC. The variable domain in full, with the rest retrieved from reference TRBV7-2 and TRBJ2-7, is GAGVSQSPSNKVTEKGKDVELRCDPISGHTALYWYRQSLGQGLEFLIYFQGNSAPDKSGLPSDRFSAERTGGSVSTLTIQRTQQEDSAVYLCASSLTGAYEQYFGPGTRLTVT.

In the case of this clone: The same CDR3 arises from other DNA sequences in this sample as well. The chain recombines TRBV28 with TRBJ2-1; the D call may be TRBD1 or TRBD2 (5 bases each). Trimming pared 5 bases from V and 3 bases from J, leaving 23 bases between. The germline gives CDR1 MDHEN, CDR2 SYDVKM. The CDR3 spans 18 residues. The CDR3 reads CASSRARGDGGRYNEQFF. CDR3 sequence (DNA): TGTGCCAGCAGTCGGGCGCGTGGGGATGGGGGTCGCTACAATGAGCAGTTCTTC.

V and J are TRBV28 and TRBJ2-7; TRBD1 might be the D (6 bases). Per the germline V gene, CDR1 is MDHEN and CDR2 is SYDVKM. V was pared by 5 bases and J by 1 base, with 12 bases between. This CDR3 comprises 14 residues. CDR3 nucleotides: TGTGCCAGCAGTGGAACAGGGCCTTCCTACGAGCAGTACTTC. Amino acid sequence: CASSGTGPSYEQYF.

The chain employs TRBV5-1 and TRBJ1-2; D unresolved. Germline CDR1 is SGHRS and CDR2 is YFSETQ. V shed 6 bases and J shed 4 bases, with 16 bases lying between them. The CDR3 runs 14 residues. The CDR3 nucleotides are TGCGCCAGCACCGACGTCGGCGGGCCCTATGGCTACACCTTC. Translation gives CASTDVGGPYGYTF.

The rearrangement links TRBV6-2 or TRBV6-3 to TRBJ2-7, with 11 bases matching TRBD2. The V and J ends lost 6 bases and 2 bases, in that order; junction bases with no gene match: 18. Germline CDR1 and CDR2: MNHEY and SVGEGT. The CDR3 loop spans 19 amino acids. The CDR3 sequence is CASSPQRAARLAGTYEQYF. CDR3 in DNA: TGTGCCAGCAGCCCTCAGAGGGCAGCAAGACTAGCGGGAACCTACGAGCAGTACTTC.

The chain has TRBV7-3 and TRBJ2-6; possibly TRBD1 for D (6 bases). The germline V gene has CDR1 SGHTA and CDR2 FQGTGA. The CDR3 covers 18 residues. The V and J ends lost 10 bases and 0 bases respectively, with 22 bases between them. The CDR3 sequence: CATSLQGPAHSGANVLTF. The CDR3 DNA sequence: TGTGCCACTTCACTGCAGGGGCCCGCCCACTCTGGGGCCAACGTCCTGACTTTC.

The chain uses TRBV18 and TRBJ2-7; possibly TRBD1 or TRBD2 for D (6 bases each). The germline CDR1 and CDR2 sequences are KGHSH and LQKENI. The CDR3 spans 13 residues. V lost 3 bases, J lost 7 bases, and 13 bases lay in between. CDR3 nucleotides: TGTGCCAGCTCACCGCCGGGGGCTGGGGAGCAGTACTTC. Its protein is CASSPPGAGEQYF.

The chain combines TRBV20-1 with TRBJ1-5, with D possibly matching TRBD1 (5 bases). The CDR3 is 13 residues long. Germline values: CDR1 DFQATT, CDR2 SNEGSKA (reference sequence). V dropped 3 bases and J dropped 3 bases, with 9 bases sitting between them. The CDR3 region has the DNA TGCAGTGCTAGTTACGGGACCAATCAGCCCCAGCATTTT. It is translated as CSASYGTNQPQHF.

In regard to this clone: A junction boundary mismatches the germline segment, possibly from a read error. This chain joins TRBV5-1 and TRBJ2-3; 12 nucleotides agree with TRBD2. Germline V gene lookup returns CDR1 SGHRS and CDR2 YFSETQ. The CDR3 is 17 amino acids. CDR3 in amino acids: CASSLEWLAGGTDTQNF. The CDR3 DNA is TGCGCCAGCAGTTTAGAATGGCTAGCGGGAGGGACAGATACGCAGAATTTT.

This chain joins TRBV11-3 and TRBJ1-2; 7 bases line up with TRBD1. V trimming: 5 bases; J trimming: 1 base; junction bases outside the gene matches: 1. Germline assignment: CDR1 SGHNT and CDR2 YENEEA. The CDR3 is 13 amino acids. CDR3 sequence (DNA): TGTGCCAGCAGCGACAGGGTTAACTATGGCTACACCTTC. Its protein is CASSDRVNYGYTF.

J is TRBJ2-7 and V is TRBV10-2; 13 nucleotides align to TRBD2. The CDR3 consists of 18 residues. CDR1 is WSHSY and CDR2 is SAAADI in the germline V gene. After removal of 6 bases from V and 3 bases from J, the junction contained 14 bases not matched to a gene. The CDR3 protein is CASRALTGTSGVDYEQYF. DNA of the CDR3: TGCGCCAGCAGGGCTCTCACCGGGACTAGCGGGGTCGACTACGAGCAGTACTTC.

V gene TRBV28 combines with J gene TRBJ2-7, with unresolved D. The V end lost 5 bases, the J end lost 3 bases, and 8 bases lay between the germline ends. Germline V lookup: CDR1 MDHEN, CDR2 SYDVKM. The CDR3 is 12 amino acids. CDR3 nucleotides: TGTGCCAGCAGTGACACGGGCTACGAGCAGTACTTC. Translated: CASSDTGYEQYF.

This clone was detected only a few times. The genes are TRBV7-9 and TRBJ2-7, with TRBD2 as a possible D gene (6 bases). Trimming pared 3 bases from V and 5 bases from J, leaving 11 bases between. There are 13 residues in the CDR3. Germline V gives CDR1 SEHNR, CDR2 FQNEAQ (reference sequence). CDR3 DNA sequence: TGTGCCAGCAGCTTTAGGGGCGGGGACGAGCAGTACTTC. It codes for CASSFRGGDEQYF.

The V call is TRBV5-1, the J call TRBJ1-5; 7 nucleotides line up with TRBD1. Germline trimming cut 4 bases from V and 3 bases from J; bases unmatched to any gene: 7. The CDR3 is 15 residues long. Germline V lookup: CDR1 SGHRS, CDR2 YFSETQ. The CDR3 DNA is TGCGCCAGCAGCCCGGCGACAGGGCCCAATCAGCCCCAGCATTTT. Encoded protein: CASSPATGPNQPQHF.

V and J are TRBV6-1 and TRBJ1-2; tentative D call: TRBD1 (5 bases). V was cut by 6 bases and J by 4 bases, with 15 bases left in between. The CDR3 is 14 amino acids. Germline CDR1 and CDR2: MNHNS and SASEGT. CDR3 DNA sequence: TGTGCCAGCAGGACCCGAGACAGCCCCTATGGCTACACCTTC. The encoded protein is CASRTRDSPYGYTF.

This clone was seen only once. J is TRBJ2-2 and V is TRBV11-2, with 7 bases fitting TRBD1. Germline V gene lookup returns CDR1 SGHAT and CDR2 FQNNGV. V dropped 5 bases and J dropped 2; count of bases not matched to a gene: 17. The CDR3 is made up of 19 amino acids. CDR3 DNA sequence: TGTGCCAGCAGCCGTTCAATAAACCCCGGGACAGATAACACCGGGGAGCTGTTTTTT. It yields the protein CASSRSINPGTDNTGELFF.

The CDR3 nucleotides are TGTGCCTGGAGTGTTGAGGGGGATCAGCCCCAGCATTTT. It specifies CAWSVEGDQPQHF. The chain has TRBV30 and TRBJ1-5; tentative D call: TRBD1 (6 bases). Germline V gives CDR1 GTSNPN, CDR2 SVGIG (reference sequence). Trimming removed 0 bases from V and 5 bases from J, with 8 bases in between. The CDR3 spans 13 residues.

The chain employs TRBV11-2 and TRBJ1-2; 7 bases match TRBD1. Germline V gives CDR1 SGHAT, CDR2 FQNNGV. CDR3 size: 16 residues. The V gene end was trimmed by 4 bases and the J gene end by 5 bases; junction bases not matched to a gene: 13. The CDR3 nucleotides read TGTGCCAGCAGCTCACTCAGGGGGACGGGGAATTATGGCTACACCTTC. Protein sequence: CASSSLRGTGNYGYTF.

V is TRBV5-1 and J is TRBJ2-1; D remains unclear. Germline CDR1 SGHRS, CDR2 YFSETQ. Trimming cost V 1 base and J 0 bases, with 14 bases left between them. The CDR3 consists of 17 residues. The CDR3 DNA follows: TGCGCCAGCAGCTTGATGGCCCGAACCTACTCCTACAATGAGCAGTTCTTC. This codes for CASSLMARTYSYNEQFF.

This clone is hyperexpanded within its sample. Distinct nucleotide sequences in the sample also encode this CDR3. The chain links TRBV6-5 to TRBJ2-7; D not resolved. This CDR3 spans 14 amino acids. The germline gives CDR1 MNHEY, CDR2 SVGAGI. V lost 2 bases and J lost 2, with 10 bases in between. The CDR3 is CASSYGPRTYEQYF. CDR3 sequence (DNA): TGTGCCAGCAGTTACGGGCCCCGGACCTACGAGCAGTACTTC.

The chain recombines TRBV19 with TRBJ2-7, with 7 bases identical to TRBD2. V gave up 4 bases and J gave up 5 bases; unmatched junction bases: 5. Germline loops: CDR1 LNHDA, CDR2 SQIVND (reference sequence). The CDR3 length is 13 residues. The CDR3 spells CASSSGRGNEQYF. The CDR3, as DNA: TGTGCCAGTAGTAGCGGGAGAGGAAACGAGCAGTACTTC. The variable domain in full, with the rest retrieved from reference TRBV19 and TRBJ2-7, is DGGITQSPKYLFRKEGQNVTLSCEQNLNHDAMYWYRQDPGQGLRLIYYSQIVNDFQKGDIAEGYSVSREKKESFPLTVTSAQKNPTAFYLCASSSGRGNEQYFGPGTRLTVT.

This clone was seen more than once but under ten times. The V gene is TRBV12-3 or TRBV12-4, the J gene TRBJ2-1; 11 bases agree with TRBD2. The CDR3 contains 14 residues. V shed 7 bases, J shed 5 bases, and the junction held 4 bases outside the gene matches. The CDR3 sequence: CASTATSGDNEQFF. The CDR3 nucleotides read TGTGCCAGCACCGCGACTAGCGGGGACAATGAGCAGTTCTTC.

V gene TRBV30 combines with J gene TRBJ2-5, with 15 bases identical to TRBD2. CDR3 size: 17 residues. The V segment lost 4 bases and the J segment 4 bases; nucleotides outside the gene matches: 10. From germline, CDR1 is GTSNPN and CDR2 SVGIG (reference sequence). This chain's CDR3 is CAWNPGLAGGPRETQYF. In nucleotides, the CDR3 is TGTGCCTGGAATCCGGGACTAGCGGGGGGCCCGCGAGAGACCCAGTACTTC.